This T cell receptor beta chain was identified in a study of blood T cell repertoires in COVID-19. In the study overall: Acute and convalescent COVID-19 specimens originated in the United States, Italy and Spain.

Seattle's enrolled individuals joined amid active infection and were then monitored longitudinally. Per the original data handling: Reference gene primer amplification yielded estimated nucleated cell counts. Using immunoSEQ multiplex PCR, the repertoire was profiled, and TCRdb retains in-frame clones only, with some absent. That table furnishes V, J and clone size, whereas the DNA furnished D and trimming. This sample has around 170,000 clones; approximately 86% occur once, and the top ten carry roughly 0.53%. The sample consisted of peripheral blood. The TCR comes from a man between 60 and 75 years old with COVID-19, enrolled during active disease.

In DNA, the CDR3 is TGTGCCAGCAGTCCCAGGACGGGGAATCAGCCCCAGCATTTT. Translated, it gives CASSPRTGNQPQHF. V is TRBV2 and J is TRBJ1-5, with unresolved D. V was cut by 5 bases and J by 4 bases, with 12 bases left in between. Germline V CDR1 and CDR2: SNHLY, FYNNEI. This CDR3 has 14 residues.